The 26 T cell receptor beta chains below come from one sample, sequenced in a study of T cells in Graves' hyperthyroidism and ophthalmopathy. The CDR3 regions of TCR beta were amplified from RNA transcripts. Initially, a first-round RT-PCR of the TCR CDR3 employed the HTBI primer set. TCRdb re-derived calls from the multiplex PCR reads in MiXCR, one entry per CDR3 protein. The sample lists 460,000 or so distinct CDR3 sequences, roughly 14% occurring once. Sequences were obtained from blood. These receptors were taken from a woman between 18 and 30 years old with Graves' hyperthyroidism.

The CDR3 nucleotides are TGTGCCAGCAGACTTGAAGGACGGAACACTGAAGCTTTCTTT. Translation: CASRLEGRNTEAFF. The genes are TRBV13 and TRBJ1-1; no clear D. This CDR3 has 14 residues. The V gene lost 6 bases and the J gene lost 1 base, with 12 bases spanning the gap. Germline values: CDR1 PRHDT, CDR2 FYEKMQ (reference sequence). Variable domain in full (rest from reference TRBV13 and TRBJ1-1): AAGVIQSPRHLIKEKRETATLKCYPIPRHDTVYWYQQGPGQDPQFLISFYEKMQSDKGSIPDRFSAQQFSDYHSELNMSSLELGDSALYFCASRLEGRNTEAFFGQGTRLTVV.

This clonotype was seen repeatedly, ten times or more. The chain is built from TRBV12-3 or TRBV12-4 and TRBJ1-2; the D is unclear. There are 11 residues in the CDR3. Trimming removed 8 bases at V and 1 base at J, with 5 bases between. Here the CDR3 DNA reads TGTGCCAGCTACGGTAACTATGGCTACACCTTC. Translating gives CASYGNYGYTF.

This chain links TRBV5-4 with TRBJ2-2; D possibly corresponds to TRBD2 (6 bases). The germline V gene has CDR1 SGHNT and CDR2 YYREEE (reference sequence). Trimming removed 4 bases from V and 2 bases from J, with 18 bases in between. There are 17 residues in the CDR3. CDR3 nucleotides: TGTGCCAGCAGCAGGAAGGCGGGAACTCTTAACACCGGGGAGCTGTTTTTT. Translation: CASSRKAGTLNTGELFF.

At least ten counts were recorded for this clonotype. The chain carries TRBV11-1 and TRBJ2-7, with a tentative D call TRBD1 (5 bases). This CDR3 contains 14 residues. Germline-derived CDR1 and CDR2 are SGHAT and FQDESV (reference sequence). Between the trimmed V and J ends, which lost 2 bases and 6 bases, there was a span of 14 bases. In DNA, the CDR3 is TGTGCCAGCAGCTTAAGAGATAGGGGAAGCGAGCAGTACTTC. This sequence encodes CASSLRDRGSEQYF.

The gene calls are TRBV29-1 and TRBJ2-1; D might be TRBD2 (6 bases). Germline V gene sequence: CDR1 SQVTM, CDR2 ANQGSEA. CDR3 length equals 17 residues. Trimming pared 1 base from V and 0 bases from J, leaving 16 bases between. CDR3 region: CSVEGIGGSYSYNEQFF. CDR3 nucleotide sequence: TGCAGCGTTGAAGGAATCGGAGGGTCATACTCCTACAATGAGCAGTTCTTC.

This sequence joins TRBV20-1 and TRBJ2-3; D is perhaps TRBD2 (6 bases). CDR1 and CDR2 (germline): DFQATT, SNEGSKA (reference sequence). The CDR3 consists of 14 residues. V dropped 5 bases and J dropped 2 bases, with 14 bases sitting between them. CDR3 in amino acids: CSAHRDSNTDTQYF. CDR3 DNA sequence: TGCAGTGCTCACCGGGACTCAAACACAGATACGCAGTATTTT.

This clonotype was picked up many times. At one boundary the junction diverges from the germline segment, which might be a read error. The chain joins TRBV5-5 to TRBJ2-2, with TRBD1 matching 7 bases. The CDR3 is 17 amino acids. Germline values: CDR1 SGHKS, CDR2 YYEKEE (reference sequence). The CDR3 spells CANSLDETGRVTGELFF. The CDR3 bases are TGTGCCAACAGCTTGGATGAGACAGGGAGAGTAACCGGGGAGCTGTTTTTT.

In its sample, this clonotype was seen many times. The CDR3 sequence: CAWRDSPPQETQYF. DNA for the CDR3: TGTGCCTGGAGGGACTCGCCCCCGCAAGAGACCCAGTACTTC. The chain combines TRBV30 with TRBJ2-5; possible D gene TRBD2, 5 bases. The CDR3 spans 14 residues. V was cut by 3 bases and J by 2 bases, with 13 bases left in between. Germline V gene sequence: CDR1 GTSNPN, CDR2 SVGIG (reference sequence).

This clonotype was detected many times. The J gene is TRBJ2-2, the V gene TRBV29-1; weak D call: TRBD1 (5 bases). Germline values: CDR1 SQVTM, CDR2 ANQGSEA. The V end was cut by 0 bases, the J end by 6 bases, with 11 bases between. The CDR3 is 14 amino acids. In nucleotides, the CDR3 is TGCAGCGTTGAAGAAAGGGGAACCGCCGGGGAGCTGTTTTTT. Translating gives CSVEERGTAGELFF.

The rearrangement uses TRBV18 and TRBJ1-1; TRBD1 might be the D (5 bases). Trimming took 1 base from V and 0 from J, leaving 6 bases between them. The CDR3 covers 14 residues. In germline, CDR1 is KGHSH, CDR2 LQKENI. CDR3 residues: CASSPRQLNTEAFF. For the CDR3, the DNA is TGTGCCAGCTCACCACGACAGCTGAACACTGAAGCTTTCTTT.

Ten or more counts support this clonotype. The chain joins TRBV29-1 to TRBJ2-1, with 10 bases that match TRBD2. Germline CDR1 reads SQVTM; CDR2 reads ANQGSEA. The CDR3 length is 14 residues. The V segment lost 3 bases and the J segment 8 bases; nucleotides outside the gene matches: 7. CDR3 nucleotide sequence: TGCAGCGTTGAGGCTAGCGGGAGTATCTATGAGCAGTTCTTC. This translates into CSVEASGSIYEQFF.

This clonotype was counted between two and nine times. The V gene is TRBV27, the J gene TRBJ2-3; D unclear. The CDR3 spans 13 residues. The germline V gene has CDR1 MNHEY and CDR2 SMNVEV (reference sequence). The V and J ends lost 4 bases and 4 bases respectively, with 9 bases between them. The CDR3 protein is CASSYGLADTQYF. The CDR3 bases are TGTGCCAGCAGTTATGGGCTTGCAGATACGCAGTATTTT.

This clonotype has more than one count but fewer than ten. The chain is built from TRBV5-1 and TRBJ1-4; D is unclear. Trimming stripped 3 bases from V and 8 bases from J, with 8 bases between. This CDR3 is 12 amino acids long. Per germline, CDR1 SGHRS and CDR2 YFSETQ. The CDR3 loop is CASSWGGEKLFF. The CDR3 DNA follows: TGCGCCAGCAGCTGGGGAGGGGAAAAACTGTTTTTT.

As DNA, the CDR3 is TGTGCCAGCAGCTTAGCCGGCACAACCGGGGAGCTGTTTTTT. This sequence encodes CASSLAGTTGELFF. The chain is built from TRBV7-9 and TRBJ2-2; no reliable D call. V was pared by 0 bases and J by 5 bases, with 7 bases between. The germline V gene encodes CDR1 SEHNR and CDR2 FQNEAQ (reference sequence). The CDR3 contains 14 residues.

This clonotype came up many times. The J gene is TRBJ2-7, the V gene TRBV12-3 or TRBV12-4, with D possibly TRBD1 on 5 matching bases. V lost 6 bases and J 7 bases, leaving 13 bases between the germline ends. The CDR3 contains 12 residues. The CDR3 DNA reads as TGTGCCAGCAGCTCCAGGGTAGGGGAGCAGTACGTC. It translates to CASSSRVGEQYV.

This clonotype was picked up many times. This chain links TRBV5-1 with TRBJ2-3, with no clear D. V dropped 2 bases and J dropped 5 bases, with 12 bases sitting between them. Germline V CDR1 and CDR2: SGHRS, YFSETQ. The length of the CDR3 is 14 residues. The CDR3: CASSLEGHRDTQYF. The CDR3 DNA sequence: TGCGCCAGCAGCTTAGAAGGCCACCGAGATACGCAGTATTTT.

This clonotype has at least ten counts. The V call is TRBV11-2, the J call TRBJ2-3, with D tentatively TRBD2 (6 bases). This CDR3 is 14 amino acids long. Germline V gene lookup returns CDR1 SGHAT and CDR2 FQNNGV. The V gene lost 3 bases and the J gene lost 6 bases, with 13 bases spanning the gap. The CDR3 DNA is TGTGCCAGCAGCTTCTCGCGCCGGGAGGATACGCAGTATTTT. Amino acid sequence: CASSFSRREDTQYF.

For the CDR3, the DNA is TGTGCCAGCAGCGCCCGAATCCCGGTTCGGGAAAAACTGTTTTTT. Translation gives CASSARIPVREKLFF. V is TRBV7-3 and J is TRBJ1-4; no firm D call. V dropped 5 bases and J dropped 8 bases, with 18 bases sitting between them. The CDR3 spans 15 residues. CDR1 is SGHTA, CDR2 FQGTGA, per germline.

The V and J genes are TRBV12-3 or TRBV12-4 and TRBJ2-1, with 8 bases aligning to TRBD1. The CDR3 sequence is 15 residues long. The junction had 6 bases not matched to a gene; V was cut back by 5 bases and J by 3 bases. Here the CDR3 DNA reads TGTGCCAGCAGTCCGGCAGGACAGGGCTACAATGAGCAGTTCTTC. It specifies CASSPAGQGYNEQFF.

This clonotype was counted at least ten times. The V and J genes are TRBV30 and TRBJ2-2; tentatively, D is TRBD1 or TRBD2 (5 bases each). The germline CDR1 and CDR2 sequences are GTSNPN and SVGIG (reference sequence). The V and J ends lost 5 bases and 5 bases respectively, with 15 bases between them. The CDR3 is 14 amino acids. Here the CDR3 reads CAWETGTPTGELFF. The CDR3 DNA reads TGTGCCTGGGAGACGGGGACCCCAACCGGGGAGCTGTTTTTT. The entire variable domain, with the rest obtained from reference TRBV30 and TRBJ2-2, is as follows: SQTIHQWPATLVQPVGSPLSLECTVEGTSNPNLYWYRQAAGRGLQLLFYSVGIGQISSEVPQNLSASRPQDRQFILSSKKLLLSDSGFYLCAWETGTPTGELFFGEGSRLTVL.

This clonotype was observed at least ten times. This chain's CDR3 is CAWISGAPGDYGYTF. In DNA, the CDR3 is TGTGCCTGGATATCAGGGGCGCCCGGGGACTATGGCTACACCTTC. The chain couples TRBV30 to TRBJ1-2; D is perhaps TRBD1 (6 bases). V lost 4 bases and J 3 bases, leaving 18 bases between the germline ends. Germline V lookup: CDR1 GTSNPN, CDR2 SVGIG (reference sequence). This CDR3 has 15 residues.

There are many counts of this clonotype. The V gene is TRBV10-3, the J gene TRBJ2-3; possibly TRBD1 for D (6 bases). The germline CDR1 and CDR2 sequences are ENHRY and SYGVKD. The CDR3 contains 15 residues. Trimming pared 6 bases from V and 4 bases from J, leaving 17 bases between. CDR3 sequence (DNA): TGTGCCATCAGAGACCGGGACATCGGGTCAGATACGCAGTATTTT. This encodes CAIRDRDIGSDTQYF.

This clonotype was detected many times. V usage is TRBV20-1 and J usage is TRBJ1-1; D not resolved. In germline, CDR1 is DFQATT, CDR2 SNEGSKA (reference sequence). The CDR3 covers 16 residues. The ends were cut back, 0 bases at V and 1 base at J, with 15 bases in the middle. In nucleotides, the CDR3 is TGCAGTGCTAGAGACCTCCGAGGGAATTGGAACACTGAAGCTTTCTTT. Protein: CSARDLRGNWNTEAFF.

This clonotype has just a few counts. The chain recombines TRBV12-3 or TRBV12-4 with TRBJ1-4; D unresolved. Trimming took off 6 bases at V and 4 bases at J, with 12 bases between the two ends. There are 14 residues in the CDR3. CDR3 residues: CASSLDGFNEKLFF. CDR3 nucleotide sequence: TGTGCCAGCAGCCTGGACGGCTTTAATGAAAAACTGTTTTTT.

This sequence joins TRBV20-1 and TRBJ2-1; D could derive from TRBD1 or TRBD2 (5 bases each). In germline, CDR1 is DFQATT, CDR2 SNEGSKA (reference sequence). Trimming took off 1 base at V and 1 base at J, with 14 bases between the two ends. The CDR3 spans 16 residues. CDR3 protein: CSARGVGAASYNEQFF. Here the CDR3 DNA reads TGCAGTGCTAGAGGGGTCGGGGCGGCATCCTACAATGAGCAGTTCTTC.

This clonotype has more than one count but fewer than ten. The rearrangement links TRBV5-1 to TRBJ1-4; weak D call: TRBD1 (6 bases). V lost 5 bases and J lost 4, with 15 bases in between. Germline CDR1 is SGHRS and CDR2 is YFSETQ. This CDR3 region has 15 residues. The CDR3, as DNA: TGCGCCAGCAGACCTCACAGGGCCTATAATGAAAAACTGTTTTTT. Translation gives CASRPHRAYNEKLFF.